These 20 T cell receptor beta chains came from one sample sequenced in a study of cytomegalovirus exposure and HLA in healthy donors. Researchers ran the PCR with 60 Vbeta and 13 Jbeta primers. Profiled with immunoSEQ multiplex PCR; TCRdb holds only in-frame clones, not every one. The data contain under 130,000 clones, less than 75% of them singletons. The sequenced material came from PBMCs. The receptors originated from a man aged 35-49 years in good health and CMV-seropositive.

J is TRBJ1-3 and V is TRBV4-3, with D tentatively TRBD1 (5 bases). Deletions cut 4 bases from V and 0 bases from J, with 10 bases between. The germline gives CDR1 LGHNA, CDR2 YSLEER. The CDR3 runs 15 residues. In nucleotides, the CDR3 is TGCGCCAGCAGCCCAGGACAATTCTCTGGAAACACCATATATTTT. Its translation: CASSPGQFSGNTIYF.

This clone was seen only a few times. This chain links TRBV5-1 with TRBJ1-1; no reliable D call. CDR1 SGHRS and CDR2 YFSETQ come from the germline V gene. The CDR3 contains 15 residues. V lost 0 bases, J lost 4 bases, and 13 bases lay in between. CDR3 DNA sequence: TGCGCCAGCAGCTTGGGGGCAACCATGGGCACTGAAGCTTTCTTT. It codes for CASSLGATMGTEAFF. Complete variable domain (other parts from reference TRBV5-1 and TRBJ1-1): KAGVTQTPRYLIKTRGQQVTLSCSPISGHRSVSWYQQTPGQGLQFLFEYFSETQRNKGNFPGRFSGRQFSNSRSEMNVSTLELGDSALYLCASSLGATMGTEAFFGQGTRLTVV.

CDR3 in DNA: TGTGCCAGCAGTGACAGGGGGTCGAACACTGAAGCTTTCTTT. It specifies CASSDRGSNTEAFF. The V and J genes are TRBV6-1 and TRBJ1-1, with TRBD1 identical over 7 bases. V lost 3 bases, J lost 1 base, and 2 bases stayed unmatched. This CDR3 has 14 residues. Germline values: CDR1 MNHNS, CDR2 SASEGT.

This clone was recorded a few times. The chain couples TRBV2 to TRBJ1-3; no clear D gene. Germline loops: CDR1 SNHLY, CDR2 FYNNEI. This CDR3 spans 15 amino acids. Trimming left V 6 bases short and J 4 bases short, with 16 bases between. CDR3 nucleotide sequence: TGTGCCAGCAGCGTAGGGCCGGGGTTCGGAAACACCATATATTTT. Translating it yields CASSVGPGFGNTIYF.

Here the CDR3 reads CSVELTGNTEAFF. CDR3 bases: TGCAGCGTTGAACTAACAGGTAACACTGAAGCTTTCTTT. The J gene is TRBJ1-1, the V gene TRBV29-1; D is possibly TRBD1 (5 bases). The CDR3 has 13 amino acids. V was pared by 2 bases and J by 2 bases, with 9 bases between. Germline loops: CDR1 SQVTM, CDR2 ANQGSEA. Full variable domain (outside the CDR3, taken from reference TRBV29-1 and TRBJ1-1): SAVISQKPSRDICQRGTSLTIQCQVDSQVTMMFWYRQQPGQSLTLIATANQGSEATYESGFVIDKFPISRPNLTFSTLTVSNMSPEDSSIYLCSVELTGNTEAFFGQGTRLTVV.

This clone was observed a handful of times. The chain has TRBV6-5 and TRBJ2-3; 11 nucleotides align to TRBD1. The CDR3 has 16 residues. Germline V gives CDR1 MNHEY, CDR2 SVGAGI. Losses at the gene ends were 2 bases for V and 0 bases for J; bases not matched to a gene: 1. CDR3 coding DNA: TGTGCCAGCAGTTACGGACAGGGGGCGAGCACAGATACGCAGTATTTT. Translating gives CASSYGQGASTDTQYF.

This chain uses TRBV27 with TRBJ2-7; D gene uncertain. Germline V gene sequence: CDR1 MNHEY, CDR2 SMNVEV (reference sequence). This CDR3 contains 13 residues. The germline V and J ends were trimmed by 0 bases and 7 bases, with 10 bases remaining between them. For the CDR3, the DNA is TGTGCCAGCAGTTTATCAGCCCTTCGGGAGCAGTACTTC. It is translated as CASSLSALREQYF.

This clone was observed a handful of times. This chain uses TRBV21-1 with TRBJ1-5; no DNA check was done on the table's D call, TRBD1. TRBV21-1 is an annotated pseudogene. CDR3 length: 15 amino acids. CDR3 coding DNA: TGTGCCAGCACCCTATACCGGGACAGTAATCAGCCCCAGCATTTT. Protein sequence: CASTLYRDSNQPQHF.

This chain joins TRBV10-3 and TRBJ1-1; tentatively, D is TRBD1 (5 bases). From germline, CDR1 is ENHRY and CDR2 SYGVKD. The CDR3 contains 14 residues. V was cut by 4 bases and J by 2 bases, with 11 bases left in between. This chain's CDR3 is CAISGGGINTEAFF. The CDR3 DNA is TGTGCCATCAGTGGCGGGGGGATAAACACTGAAGCTTTCTTT.

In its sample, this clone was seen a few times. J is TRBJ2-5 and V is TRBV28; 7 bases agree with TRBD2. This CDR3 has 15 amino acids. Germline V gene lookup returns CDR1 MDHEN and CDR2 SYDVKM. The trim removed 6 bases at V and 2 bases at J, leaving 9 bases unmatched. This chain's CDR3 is CASRGVGGGQETQYF. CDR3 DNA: TGTGCCAGCAGGGGGGTGGGCGGGGGACAAGAGACCCAGTACTTC. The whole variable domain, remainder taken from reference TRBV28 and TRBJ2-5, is DVKVTQSSRYLVKRTGEKVFLECVQDMDHENMFWYRQDPGLGLRLIYFSYDVKMKEKGDIPEGYSVSREKKERFSLILESASTNQTSMYLCASRGVGGGQETQYFGPGTRLLVL.

The CDR3 loop reads CASSDWTSANEQFF. The CDR3 DNA reads as TGTGCCAGCAGCGATTGGACTAGCGCTAATGAGCAGTTCTTC. The chain links TRBV9 to TRBJ2-1, with 9 bases fitting TRBD2. With 3 bases clipped from V and 7 bases from J, the junction kept 5 bases outside the gene matches. This CDR3 region has 14 residues. CDR1 and CDR2 from the germline V gene are SGDLS and YYNGEE.

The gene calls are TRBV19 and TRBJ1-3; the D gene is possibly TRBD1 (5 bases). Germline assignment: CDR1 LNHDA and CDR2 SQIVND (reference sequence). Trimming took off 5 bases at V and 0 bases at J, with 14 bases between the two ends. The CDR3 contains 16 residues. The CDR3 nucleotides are TGTGCCAGTAGTGATTGGAGGGGAAGCTCTGGAAACACCATATATTTT. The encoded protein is CASSDWRGSSGNTIYF.

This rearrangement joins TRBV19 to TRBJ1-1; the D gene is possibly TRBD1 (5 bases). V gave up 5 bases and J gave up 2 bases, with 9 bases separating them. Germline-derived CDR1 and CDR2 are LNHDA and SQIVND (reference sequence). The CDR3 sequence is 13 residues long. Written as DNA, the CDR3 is TGTGCCAGTAGTGTAGGGACTAACACTGAAGCTTTCTTT. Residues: CASSVGTNTEAFF.

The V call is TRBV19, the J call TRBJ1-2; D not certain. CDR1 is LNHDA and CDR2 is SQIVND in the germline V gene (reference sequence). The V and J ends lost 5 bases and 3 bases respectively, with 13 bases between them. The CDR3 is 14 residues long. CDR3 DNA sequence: TGTGCCAGTAGTCCCCGTTTGAGCGACTATGGCTACACCTTC. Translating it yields CASSPRLSDYGYTF.

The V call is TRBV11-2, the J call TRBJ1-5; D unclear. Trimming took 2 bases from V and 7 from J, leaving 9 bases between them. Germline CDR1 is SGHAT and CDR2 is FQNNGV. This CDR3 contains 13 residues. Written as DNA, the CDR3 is TGTGCCAGCAGCTTAACTTACGAGCAGCCCCAGCATTTT. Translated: CASSLTYEQPQHF.

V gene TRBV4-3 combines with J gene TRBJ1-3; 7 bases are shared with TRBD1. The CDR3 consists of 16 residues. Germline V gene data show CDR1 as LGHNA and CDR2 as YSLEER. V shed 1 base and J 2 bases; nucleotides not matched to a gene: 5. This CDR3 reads CASSQGQTGTGNTIYF. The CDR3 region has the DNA TGCGCCAGCAGCCAAGGACAGACAGGGACTGGAAACACCATATATTTT.

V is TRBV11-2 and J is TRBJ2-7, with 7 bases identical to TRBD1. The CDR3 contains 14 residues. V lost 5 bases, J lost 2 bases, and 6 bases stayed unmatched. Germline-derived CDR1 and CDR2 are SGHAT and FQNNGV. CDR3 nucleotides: TGTGCCAGCAGCGCCAGACAGGGCCCCTACGAGCAGTACGTC. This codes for CASSARQGPYEQYV.

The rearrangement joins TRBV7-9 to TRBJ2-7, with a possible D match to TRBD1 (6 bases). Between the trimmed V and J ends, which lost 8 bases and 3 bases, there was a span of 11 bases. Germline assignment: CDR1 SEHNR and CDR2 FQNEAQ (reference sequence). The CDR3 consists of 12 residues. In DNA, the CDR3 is TGTGCCAGCGGACAGAACCTCTACGAGCAGTACTTC. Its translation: CASGQNLYEQYF. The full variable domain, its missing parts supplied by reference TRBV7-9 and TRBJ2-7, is DTGVSQNPRHKITKRGQNVTFRCDPISEHNRLYWYRQTLGQGPEFLTYFQNEAQLEKSRLLSDRFSAERPKGSFSTLEIQRTEQGDSAMYLCASGQNLYEQYFGPGTRLTVT.

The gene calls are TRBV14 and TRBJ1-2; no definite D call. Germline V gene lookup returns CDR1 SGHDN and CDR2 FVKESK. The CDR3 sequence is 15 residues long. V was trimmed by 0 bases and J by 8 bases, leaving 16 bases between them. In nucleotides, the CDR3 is TGTGCCAGCAGCCAAGATCTGAAACGGGGAGGGGGCTACACCTTC. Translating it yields CASSQDLKRGGGYTF.

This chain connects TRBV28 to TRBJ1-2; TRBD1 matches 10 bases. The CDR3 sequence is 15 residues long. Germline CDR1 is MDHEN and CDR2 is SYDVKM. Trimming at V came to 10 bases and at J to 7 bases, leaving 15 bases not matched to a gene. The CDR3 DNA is TGTGCCACCCCTGGTGGCGGGACAGGGGCGAGTGGCTACACCTTC. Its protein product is CATPGGGTGASGYTF.